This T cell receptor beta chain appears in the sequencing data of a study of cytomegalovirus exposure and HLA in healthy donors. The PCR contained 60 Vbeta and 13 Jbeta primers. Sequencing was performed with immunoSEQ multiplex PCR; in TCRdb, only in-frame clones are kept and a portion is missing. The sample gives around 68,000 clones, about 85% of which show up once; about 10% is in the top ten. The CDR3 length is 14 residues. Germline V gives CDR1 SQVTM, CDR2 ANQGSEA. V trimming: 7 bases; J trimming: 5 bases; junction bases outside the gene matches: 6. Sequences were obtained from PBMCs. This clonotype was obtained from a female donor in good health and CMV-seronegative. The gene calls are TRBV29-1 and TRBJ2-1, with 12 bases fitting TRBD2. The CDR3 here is CSDLLAGGHNEQFF. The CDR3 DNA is TGCAGCGACCTACTAGCGGGGGGTCACAATGAGCAGTTCTTC.